This is a list of T cell receptor beta chains from one sample in a study of OX40 agonist ivuxolimab in advanced cancers. The method was immunoSEQ multiplex PCR; TCRdb's version includes in-frame clones alone and lacks a portion of them. The data contain approximately 58,000 clones, over 75% of them seen just once; the ten biggest clones take up roughly 1.6%. The source was CD4+ or CD8+ T cells sorted from blood, collected in a trial of the OX40 agonist ivuxolimab. These receptors were taken from an adult with an advanced solid tumor such as melanoma, head and neck, liver or kidney cancer. Both conserved end residues are part of each CDR3. D genes are given only for firm matches. A clone size is listed for some rows: how often the clone was seen (once, few, many), or a class if it is expanded.

J gene: TRBJ1-4
V gene: TRBV6-5
D gene: -
clone size: few
CDR3 protein: CASSYSWGNREKLFF
CDR3 DNA: TGTGCCAGCAGTTACTCGTGGGGGAATCGCGAAAAACTGTTTTTT

J gene: TRBJ2-7
V gene: TRBV6-5
D gene: -
clone size: -
CDR3 protein: CASSQGRRAYEQYF
CDR3 DNA: TGTGCCAGCAGTCAGGGCAGAAGAGCCTACGAGCAGTACTTC

J gene: TRBJ1-3
V gene: TRBV27
D gene: -
clone size: -
CDR3 protein: CASSLRGANSGNTIYF
CDR3 DNA: TGTGCCAGCAGTCTCCGAGGGGCCAACTCTGGAAACACCATATATTTT

J gene: TRBJ2-3
V gene: TRBV27
D gene: -
clone size: -
CDR3 protein: CASSLTGRTDTQYF
CDR3 DNA: TGTGCCAGCAGTTTAACGGGTCGAACAGATACGCAGTATTTT

J gene: TRBJ2-7
V gene: TRBV5-5
D gene: -
clone size: once
CDR3 protein: CASSLEPGKSRYEQYF
CDR3 DNA: TGTGCCAGCAGCTTGGAGCCAGGGAAGAGCCGATACGAGCAGTACTTC

J gene: TRBJ2-3
V gene: TRBV4-3
D gene: TRBD2
clone size: -
CDR3 protein: CASSRKTLSGDGDTQYF
CDR3 DNA: TGCGCCAGCAGCCGCAAAACCCTTAGCGGGGATGGAGATACGCAGTATTTT

J gene: TRBJ2-2
V gene: TRBV5-1
D gene: -
clone size: -
CDR3 protein: CASSPQSSGELFF
CDR3 DNA: TGCGCCAGCAGCCCGCAAAGCTCCGGGGAGCTGTTTTTT

J gene: TRBJ2-7
V gene: TRBV6-1
D gene: TRBD2
clone size: few
CDR3 protein: CASSEEAGAVRKQYF
CDR3 DNA: TGTGCCAGCAGTGAAGAAGCGGGAGCGGTTCGAAAGCAGTACTTC

J gene: TRBJ2-6
V gene: TRBV9
D gene: TRBD1
clone size: -
CDR3 protein: CASSPRPDRGISGANVLTF
CDR3 DNA: TGTGCCAGCAGCCCCCGCCCCGACAGGGGTATCTCTGGGGCCAACGTCCTGACTTTC

J gene: TRBJ2-5
V gene: TRBV11-2
D gene: -
clone size: -
CDR3 protein: CASSSRGHPPETQYF
CDR3 DNA: TGTGCCAGCAGCTCCCGAGGACACCCACCGGAGACCCAGTACTTC

J gene: TRBJ1-2
V gene: TRBV7-9
D gene: -
clone size: -
CDR3 protein: CASSLREINYGYTF
CDR3 DNA: TGTGCCAGCAGCTTACGAGAGATTAACTATGGCTACACCTTC

J gene: TRBJ2-5
V gene: TRBV14
D gene: TRBD1
clone size: few
CDR3 protein: CASSLRPGGRGETQYF
CDR3 DNA: TGTGCCAGCAGCCTAAGACCGGGCGGCAGGGGGGAGACCCAGTACTTC

J gene: TRBJ1-5
V gene: TRBV5-6
D gene: -
clone size: -
CDR3 protein: CASSFRGVRNQPQHF
CDR3 DNA: TGTGCCAGCAGCTTCAGGGGAGTACGCAATCAGCCCCAGCATTTT

J gene: TRBJ2-5
V gene: TRBV7-9
D gene: TRBD1
clone size: few
CDR3 protein: CASSKRDRVETQYF
CDR3 DNA: TGTGCCAGCAGCAAGCGGGACAGGGTGGAGACCCAGTACTTC

J gene: TRBJ2-5
V gene: TRBV11-3
D gene: -
clone size: -
CDR3 protein: CASSLRQIQETQYF
CDR3 DNA: TGTGCCAGCAGCTTAAGACAGATTCAAGAGACCCAGTACTTC

J gene: TRBJ1-1
V gene: TRBV29-1
D gene: -
clone size: -
CDR3 protein: CSVEREANTEAFF
CDR3 DNA: TGCAGCGTTGAAAGAGAGGCGAACACTGAAGCTTTCTTT

J gene: TRBJ2-2
V gene: TRBV5-1
D gene: -
clone size: once
CDR3 protein: CASSLGPGVNTGELFF
CDR3 DNA: TGCGCCAGCAGCTTGGGACCGGGTGTGAACACCGGGGAGCTGTTTTTT

J gene: TRBJ2-6
V gene: TRBV6-6
D gene: -
clone size: once
CDR3 protein: CASSKQESGANVLTF
CDR3 DNA: TGTGCCAGCAGCAAACAGGAATCTGGGGCCAACGTCCTGACTTTC

J gene: TRBJ2-1
V gene: TRBV9
D gene: TRBD1
clone size: -
CDR3 protein: CASSARGLNEQFF
CDR3 DNA: TGTGCCAGCAGCGCCAGGGGGCTAAATGAGCAGTTCTTC

J gene: TRBJ1-3
V gene: TRBV11-3
D gene: -
clone size: -
CDR3 protein: CASSLGGSPGNTIYF
CDR3 DNA: TGTGCCAGCAGCTTAGGGGGCTCCCCTGGAAACACCATATATTTT

J gene: TRBJ2-3
V gene: TRBV7-2
D gene: -
clone size: -
CDR3 protein: CASSLEAKLTDTQYF
CDR3 DNA: TGTGCCAGCAGCTTAGAGGCGAAGCTCACAGATACGCAGTATTTT